The rows below give T cell receptor beta chains drawn from one sample of a study of T cells after somatic rescue of genetic block. TCRdb keeps only in-frame clones here, not all; method: immunoSEQ multiplex PCR. The sample holds about 72,000 clones, roughly 93% seen once. Sequencing used peripheral blood mononuclear cells (PBMCs). The receptors here all came from a man aged 25-45 years. CDR3s include the opening cysteine and the closing phenylalanine or tryptophan. A D gene is named only where the DNA matches it firmly. Where a row states a size, it is once, few, many or the class of an expanded clone; other rows omit it.

NA	TRBV19	TRBJ1-1	12	NA	TGTGCCAGCCAAACGGGCAACACTGAAGCTTTCTTT	CASQTGNTEAFF
NA	TRBV6-1	TRBJ2-2	14	NA	TGTGCCAGCAGTGGATTTGCCGGGACCGGGGAGCTGTTTTTT	CASSGFAGTGELFF
NA	TRBV10-2	TRBJ1-2	16	NA	TGCGCCAGCAGTGAGTCTGGATTGTTCGGGAACTATGGCTACACCTTC	CASSESGLFGNYGYTF
NA	TRBV18	TRBJ1-2	14	NA	TGTGCCAGCTCCCGACAGTCAGACAACTATGGCTACACCTTC	CASSRQSDNYGYTF
NA	TRBV6-5	TRBJ2-2	14	NA	TGTGCCAGCAGGCCCGGCGGGCTAGCCGGGGAGCTGTTTTTT	CASRPGGLAGELFF
TRBD2	TRBV28	TRBJ2-1	14	NA	TGTGCCAGCAGTGAAGCGGGAGGGCCCAATGAGCAGTTCTTC	CASSEAGGPNEQFF
TRBD2	TRBV4-1	TRBJ2-2	16	NA	TGCGCCAGCAGCCACCCTAGCGGGGGGGGCACCGGGGAGCTGTTTTTT	CASSHPSGGGTGELFF
NA	TRBV29-1	TRBJ2-1	11	few	TGCAGCGTTAGCCCAAACAATGAGCAGTTCTTC	CSVSPNNEQFF
NA	TRBV6-4	TRBJ2-3	14	NA	TGTGCCAGCAGTGAGGGCAGTTACACAGATACGCAGTATTTT	CASSEGSYTDTQYF
NA	TRBV28	TRBJ1-1	11	NA	TGTGCCAGCGGGGAGGCCACTGAAGCTTTCTTT	CASGEATEAFF
TRBD2	TRBV19	TRBJ2-5	13	NA	TGTGCCACCTCAGCGGGAGGGGGTGAGACCCAGTACTTC	CATSAGGGETQYF
NA	TRBV7-9	TRBJ2-5	15	NA	TGTGCCAGCAGCTTAGGAGCTGCCTACCAAGAGACCCAGTACTTC	CASSLGAAYQETQYF
NA	TRBV5-1	TRBJ2-5	15	NA	TGCGCCAGCAGCGTCGAGGGAGGCCACCAAGAGACCCAGTACTTC	CASSVEGGHQETQYF
NA	TRBV27	TRBJ2-5	15	NA	TGTGCCAGCAGTTCCCCCATTACAGGGCAAGAGACCCAGTACTTC	CASSSPITGQETQYF
TRBD2	TRBV5-1	TRBJ2-2	14	once	TGCGCCAGCAGTGCGGGAGGGGACACCGGGGAGCTGTTTTTT	CASSAGGDTGELFF
NA	TRBV15	TRBJ2-7	14	NA	TGTGCCACCAGCAAAGAGGGAGAGACCTACGAGCAGTACTTC	CATSKEGETYEQYF
NA	TRBV9	TRBJ1-1	13	few	TGTGCCAGCAGCGTAGCTGAGGGCACTGAAGCTTTCTTT	CASSVAEGTEAFF
TRBD1	TRBV11-3	TRBJ2-1	16	NA	TGTGCCAGCAGCTCCCGGGACAGAGCCACCTACAATGAGCAGTTCTTC	CASSSRDRATYNEQFF
NA	TRBV30	TRBJ2-1	11	NA	TGTGCCTGGAGCGGCGGCAATGAGCAGTTCTTC	CAWSGGNEQFF
NA	TRBV7-2	TRBJ2-7	15	NA	TGTGCCAGCAGCTTAAGAGGGGCAGAGGCCTACGAGCAGTACTTC	CASSLRGAEAYEQYF
TRBD2	TRBV6-1	TRBJ2-7	16	NA	TGTGCCAGCAGTGAAGGACTAGCGGGGTTATCCTACGAGCAGTACTTC	CASSEGLAGLSYEQYF
NA	TRBV6-5	TRBJ2-1	12	NA	TGTGCCAGCGGGAGCTCCTACAATGAGCAGTTCTTC	CASGSSYNEQFF
NA	TRBV12-5	TRBJ2-7	14	NA	TGTGCTAGTGGTTTGGTACAAGGGAGTTACGAGCAGTACTTC	CASGLVQGSYEQYF
TRBD1	TRBV7-9	TRBJ2-7	15	few	TGTGCCAGCAGCTCGGGGACAGCCTCAGCCTACGAGCAGTACTTC	CASSSGTASAYEQYF
NA	TRBV21-1	TRBJ1-5	15	NA	TGTGCCAGCAGCAAGACAGGCGTCCAAGGGGGGCCCCAGCATTTT	CASSKTGVQGGPQHF
NA	TRBV5-8	TRBJ1-5	16	NA	TGTGCCAGCAGCTTGGGTAGCAGACATAGCAATCAGCCCCAGCATTTT	CASSLGSRHSNQPQHF
NA	TRBV2	TRBJ1-1	13	NA	TGTGCCAGCACCGGACAGATGAACACTGAAGCTTTCTTT	CASTGQMNTEAFF
NA	TRBV6-5	TRBJ2-3	12	NA	TGTGCCAGCAGGGAGGGGGTAGATACGCAGTATTTT	CASREGVDTQYF
NA	TRBV28	TRBJ2-2	14	NA	TGTGCCAGCAGCTGGGGGCGGGGCACCGGGGAGCTGTTTTTT	CASSWGRGTGELFF
NA	TRBV20-1	TRBJ2-3	10	NA	TGCGCCATGGCAACAGATACGCAGTATTTT	CAMATDTQYF
NA	TRBV7-8	TRBJ1-3	15	NA	TGTGCCAGCAGCTCATTTCAGGGTTCTGGAAACACCATATATTTT	CASSSFQGSGNTIYF
TRBD2	TRBV19	TRBJ2-2	19	NA	TGTGCCAGTAGTACGGGACTAGCGGGGGTCACACGGGGCACCGGGGAGCTGTTTTTT	CASSTGLAGVTRGTGELFF
TRBD2	TRBV5-6	TRBJ2-3	15	once	TGTGCCAGCAGCTTGGGCGGGAGGGGGCAAGGTACGCAGTATTTT	CASSLGGRGQGTQYF
TRBD2	TRBV5-4	TRBJ2-3	16	NA	TGTGCCAGCAGCTTGGCCAGCGGGGGGGGCACAGATACGCAGTATTTT	CASSLASGGGTDTQYF
NA	TRBV2	TRBJ2-5	15	NA	TGTGCCAGCGGAGCACTTCGGGCCCCGCGGGAGACCCAGTACTTC	CASGALRAPRETQYF
TRBD1	TRBV5-6	TRBJ1-2	14	NA	TGTGCCAGCAGCTTCTCGCGGACAGGGAATGGCTACACCTTC	CASSFSRTGNGYTF
NA	TRBV11-3	TRBJ2-1	14	NA	TGTGCCAGCAGCCCACGGACAGCCTACAATGAGCAGTTCTTC	CASSPRTAYNEQFF
TRBD2	TRBV7-2	TRBJ2-7	16	NA	TGTGCCAGCACCCGAGAGGCCGGGACTAACTCCTACGAGCAGTACTTC	CASTREAGTNSYEQYF
TRBD1	TRBV2	TRBJ1-1	14	NA	TGTGCCAGCAGTGGACAGGGGTTGAACACTGAAGCTTTCTTT	CASSGQGLNTEAFF
TRBD1	TRBV19	TRBJ2-3	15	NA	TGTGCCAGTAAAAACAGGGGGCGTGACACAGATACGCAGTATTTT	CASKNRGRDTDTQYF
TRBD2	TRBV2	TRBJ2-1	14	medium-sized	TGTGCCAGCGGCCATAGCGGGGGATACAATGAGCAGTTCTTC	CASGHSGGYNEQFF
NA	TRBV7-2	TRBJ2-3	15	NA	TGTGCCAGCAGCTTAGCGGACGGGTGGGGAGATACGCAGTATTTT	CASSLADGWGDTQYF
NA	TRBV11-2	TRBJ2-1	15	NA	TGTGCCAGCAGCCCTCGACTTAGCGCCTACAATGAGCAGTTCTTC	CASSPRLSAYNEQFF
NA	TRBV28	TRBJ1-1	14	NA	TGTGCCAGCAGTAAAGAGACCCTGAACACTGAAGCTTTCTTT	CASSKETLNTEAFF
TRBD2	TRBV5-1	TRBJ2-3	15	NA	TGCGCCAGCAGCTTGGGGGGACTAACAACAGATACGCAGTATTTT	CASSLGGLTTDTQYF
NA	TRBV28	TRBJ2-1	11	NA	TGTGCCAGCAGTTTATACAATGAGCAGTTCTTC	CASSLYNEQFF
NA	TRBV7-2	TRBJ1-5	14	NA	TGTGCCAGCAACTTCGGCTTCGGGAATCAGCCCCAGCATTTT	CASNFGFGNQPQHF
NA	TRBV9	TRBJ2-3	18	NA	TGTGCCAGCAGCGTAGAAGGCGGGACCGCGACTAGCACAGATACGCAGTATTTT	CASSVEGGTATSTDTQYF
NA	TRBV5-1	TRBJ2-1	13	NA	TGCGCCAGCAGCGCGGACTTCTACAATGAGCAGTTCTTC	CASSADFYNEQFF
NA	TRBV30	TRBJ2-3	12	NA	TGTGCCTGGAGTGTAGGGCGGGATACGCAGTATTTT	CAWSVGRDTQYF
NA	TRBV5-6	TRBJ2-3	12	NA	TGTGCCAGCAGCTCCATCGCAGATACGCAGTATTTT	CASSSIADTQYF
TRBD1	TRBV28	TRBJ1-2	15	NA	TGTGCCAGCAGTTCTCCCTCCGGGACAGATTATGGCTACACCTTC	CASSSPSGTDYGYTF
NA	TRBV6-6	TRBJ1-5	14	few	TGTGCCAGCAAGGTGGGGCAGACAAATCAGCCCCAGCATTTT	CASKVGQTNQPQHF
TRBD1	TRBV5-1	TRBJ2-5	14	NA	TGCGCCAGCAGCATCGGGACAGGCCAAGAGACCCAGTACTTC	CASSIGTGQETQYF
NA	TRBV4-1	TRBJ2-5	13	NA	TGCGCCAGCAGCCAGCCCTTTACAGAGACCCAGTACTTC	CASSQPFTETQYF